Sequencing of this T cell receptor beta chain was carried out in a study of regulatory and conventional T cells in RAG deficiency. Points from the study as a whole: Shorter CDR3s in all patient subsets; >80% Treg-Tconv overlap in Omenn. Omenn CD25-high CD127-low cells may be activated cells, not true Tregs. RAG-deficient patients showed markedly lower Shannon entropy and higher Simpson indices than control T-cell subsets.

V was pared by 3 bases and J by 6 bases, with 18 bases between. This CDR3 has 16 amino acids. The germline gives CDR1 SNHLY, CDR2 FYNNEI. The sorted conventional CD4+ T cells were CD25-low and CD127-high, with genomic DNA sequenced. TCRdb's copy holds only in-frame clones and misses some; the assay was immunoSEQ multiplex PCR. The repertoire consists of under 45,000 clones, with about 78% occurring once and the leading ten covering just under 3.5%. Note on this clone: What it binds is unknown.

This sample was also put to use in a study of regulatory T cells. That source reports: Amplification used 52 TRBV primers and 13 TRBJ primers. Skewed V and J usage and few unique V-J pairs marked patient repertoires, most in Tregs.

The V call is TRBV2, the J call TRBJ1-5; tentative D call: TRBD1 (5 bases). The receptor was derived from a human donor in good health. Sequencing was done on a sample of CD4+ effector T cells sorted from blood. The CDR3 nucleotides are TGTGCCAGCAGTGACAGGGAAGCGGTAGGCGGTCAGCCCCAGCATTTT. This sequence encodes CASSDREAVGGQPQHF.